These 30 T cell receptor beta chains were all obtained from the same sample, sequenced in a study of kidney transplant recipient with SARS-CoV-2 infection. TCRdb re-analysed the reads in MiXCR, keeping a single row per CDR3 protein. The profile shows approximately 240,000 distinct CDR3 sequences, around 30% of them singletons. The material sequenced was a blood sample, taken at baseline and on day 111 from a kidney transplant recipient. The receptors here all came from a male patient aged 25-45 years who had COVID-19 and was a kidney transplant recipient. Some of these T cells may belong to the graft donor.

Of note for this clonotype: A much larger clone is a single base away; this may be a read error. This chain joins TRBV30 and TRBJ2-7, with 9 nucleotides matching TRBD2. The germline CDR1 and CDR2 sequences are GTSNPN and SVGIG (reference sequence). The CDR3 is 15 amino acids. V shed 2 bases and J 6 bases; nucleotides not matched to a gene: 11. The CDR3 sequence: CAWSILGSGSLEQYF. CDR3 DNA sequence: TGTGCCTGGAGTATTTTAGGTAGCGGGAGTCTCGAGCAGTACTTC.

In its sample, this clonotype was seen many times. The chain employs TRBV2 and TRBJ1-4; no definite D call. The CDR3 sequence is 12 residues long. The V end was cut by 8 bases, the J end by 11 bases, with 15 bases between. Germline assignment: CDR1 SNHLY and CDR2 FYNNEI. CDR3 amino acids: CASSMAGGKLFF. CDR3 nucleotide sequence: TGTGCCAGCTCAATGGCAGGAGGGAAACTGTTTTTT. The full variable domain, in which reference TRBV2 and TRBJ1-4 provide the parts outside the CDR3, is EPEVTQTPSHQVTQMGQEVILRCVPISNHLYFYWYRQILGQKVEFLVSFYNNEISEKSEIFDDQFSVERPDGSNFTLKIRSTKLEDSAMYFCASSMAGGKLFFGSGTQLSVL.

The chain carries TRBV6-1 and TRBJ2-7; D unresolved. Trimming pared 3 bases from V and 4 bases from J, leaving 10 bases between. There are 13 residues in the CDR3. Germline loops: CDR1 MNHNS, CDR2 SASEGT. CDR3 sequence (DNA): TGTGCCAGCAGTGAGGGTAATCTGTACGAGCAGTACTTC. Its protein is CASSEGNLYEQYF.

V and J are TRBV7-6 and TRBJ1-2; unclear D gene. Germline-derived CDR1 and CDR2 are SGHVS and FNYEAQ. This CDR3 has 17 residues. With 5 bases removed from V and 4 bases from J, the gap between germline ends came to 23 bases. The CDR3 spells CASSVRLESRKTYGYTF. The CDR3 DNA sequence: TGTGCCAGCAGCGTGCGACTTGAATCTCGAAAGACCTATGGCTACACCTTC.

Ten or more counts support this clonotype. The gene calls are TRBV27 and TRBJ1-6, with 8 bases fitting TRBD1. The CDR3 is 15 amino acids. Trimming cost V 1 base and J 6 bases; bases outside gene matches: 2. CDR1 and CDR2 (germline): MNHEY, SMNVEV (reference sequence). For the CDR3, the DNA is TGTGCCAGCAGTTTATATACAGGGGGTAATTCACCCCTCCACTTT. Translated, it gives CASSLYTGGNSPLHF.

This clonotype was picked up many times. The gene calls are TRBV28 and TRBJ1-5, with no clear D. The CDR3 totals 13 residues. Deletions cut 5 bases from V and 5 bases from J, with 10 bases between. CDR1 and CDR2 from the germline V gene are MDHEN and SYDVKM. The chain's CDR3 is CASSPPPYQPQHF. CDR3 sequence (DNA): TGTGCCAGCAGTCCCCCCCCCTATCAGCCCCAGCATTTT.

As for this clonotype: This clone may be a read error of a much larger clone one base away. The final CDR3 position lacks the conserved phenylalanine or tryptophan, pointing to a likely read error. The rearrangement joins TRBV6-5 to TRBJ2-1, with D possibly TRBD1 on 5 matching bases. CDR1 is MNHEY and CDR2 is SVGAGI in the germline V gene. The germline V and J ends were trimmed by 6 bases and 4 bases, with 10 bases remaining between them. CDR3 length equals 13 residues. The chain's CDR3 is CASRVTEYNEQFV. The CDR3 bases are TGTGCCAGCAGGGTGACAGAATACAATGAGCAGTTCGTC.

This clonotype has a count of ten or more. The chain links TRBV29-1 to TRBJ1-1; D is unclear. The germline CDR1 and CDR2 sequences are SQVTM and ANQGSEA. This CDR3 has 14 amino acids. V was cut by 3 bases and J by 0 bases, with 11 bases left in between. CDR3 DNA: TGCAGCGTTGAGGGCGACCCGATGAACACTGAAGCTTTCTTT. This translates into CSVEGDPMNTEAFF.

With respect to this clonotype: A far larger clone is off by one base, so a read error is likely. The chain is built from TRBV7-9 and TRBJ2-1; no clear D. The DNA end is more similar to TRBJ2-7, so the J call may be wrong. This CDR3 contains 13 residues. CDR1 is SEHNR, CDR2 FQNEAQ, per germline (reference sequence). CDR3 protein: CAGSWTRSYEQYF. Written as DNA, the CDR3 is TGTGCCGGCAGCTGGACCAGATCCTACGAGCAGTACTTC.

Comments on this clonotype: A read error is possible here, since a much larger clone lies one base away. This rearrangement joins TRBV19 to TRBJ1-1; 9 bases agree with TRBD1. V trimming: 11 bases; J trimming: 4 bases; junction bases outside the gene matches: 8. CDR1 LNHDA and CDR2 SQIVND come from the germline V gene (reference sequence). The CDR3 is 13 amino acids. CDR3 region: CAGGDRASTEAFF. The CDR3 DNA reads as TGTGCCGGTGGGGACAGGGCGAGCACTGAAGCTTTCTTT.

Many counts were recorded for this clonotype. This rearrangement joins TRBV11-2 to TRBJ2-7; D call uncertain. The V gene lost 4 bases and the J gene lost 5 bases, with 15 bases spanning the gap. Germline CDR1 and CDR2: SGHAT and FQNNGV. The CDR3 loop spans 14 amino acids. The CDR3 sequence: CASSSGPASHEQYF. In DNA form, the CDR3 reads TGTGCCAGCAGCTCCGGCCCGGCAAGCCACGAGCAGTACTTC.

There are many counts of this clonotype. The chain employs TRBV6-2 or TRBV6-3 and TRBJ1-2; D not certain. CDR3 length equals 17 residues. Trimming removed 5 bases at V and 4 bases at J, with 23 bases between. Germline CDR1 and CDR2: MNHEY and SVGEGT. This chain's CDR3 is CASSHALCIGKTYGYTF. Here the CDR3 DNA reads TGTGCCAGCAGTCATGCGCTCTGCATCGGAAAGACCTATGGCTACACCTTC.

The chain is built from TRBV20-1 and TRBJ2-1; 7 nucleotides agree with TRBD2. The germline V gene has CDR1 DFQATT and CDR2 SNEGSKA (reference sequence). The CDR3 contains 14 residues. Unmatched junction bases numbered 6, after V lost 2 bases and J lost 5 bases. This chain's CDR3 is CSARRSGPNNEQFF. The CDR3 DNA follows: TGCAGTGCTAGACGTAGCGGGCCAAACAATGAGCAGTTCTTC.

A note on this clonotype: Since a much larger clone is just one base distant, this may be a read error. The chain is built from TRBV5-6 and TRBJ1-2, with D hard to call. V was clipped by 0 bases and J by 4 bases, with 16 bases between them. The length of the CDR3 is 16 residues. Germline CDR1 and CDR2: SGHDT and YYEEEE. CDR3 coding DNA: TGTGCCAGCAGCTTGGGGGCAGGAACGGGCATCTATGGCTACACCTTC. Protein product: CASSLGAGTGIYGYTF.

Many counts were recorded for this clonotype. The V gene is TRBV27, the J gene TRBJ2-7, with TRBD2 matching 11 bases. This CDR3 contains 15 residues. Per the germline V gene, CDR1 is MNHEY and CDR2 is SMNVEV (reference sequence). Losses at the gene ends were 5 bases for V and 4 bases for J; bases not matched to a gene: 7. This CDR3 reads CASSNPSGRFYEQYF. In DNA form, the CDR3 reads TGTGCCAGCAGTAACCCTAGCGGGAGGTTTTACGAGCAGTACTTC.

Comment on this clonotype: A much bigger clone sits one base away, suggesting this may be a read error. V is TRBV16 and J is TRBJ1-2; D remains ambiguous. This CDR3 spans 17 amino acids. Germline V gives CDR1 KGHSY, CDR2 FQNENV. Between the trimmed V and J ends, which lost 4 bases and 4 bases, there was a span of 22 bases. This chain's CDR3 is CASSRVPVARKTYGYTF. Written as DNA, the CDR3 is TGTGCCAGCAGCCGTGTGCCGGTCGCTAGAAAGACCTATGGCTACACCTTC.

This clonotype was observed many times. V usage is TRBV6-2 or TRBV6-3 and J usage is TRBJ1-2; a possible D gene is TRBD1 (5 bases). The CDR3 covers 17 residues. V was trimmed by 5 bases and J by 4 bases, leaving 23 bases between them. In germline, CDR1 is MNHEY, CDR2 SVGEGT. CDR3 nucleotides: TGTGCCAGCAGTAGGGGCGACTGCATCGGAAAGACCTATGGCTACACCTTC. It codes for CASSRGDCIGKTYGYTF.

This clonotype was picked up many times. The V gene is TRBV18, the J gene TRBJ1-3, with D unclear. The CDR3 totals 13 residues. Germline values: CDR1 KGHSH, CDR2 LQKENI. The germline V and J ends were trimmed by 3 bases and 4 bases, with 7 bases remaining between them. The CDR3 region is CASSPSEGNTIYF. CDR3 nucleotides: TGTGCCAGCTCACCGTCAGAAGGAAACACCATATATTTT.

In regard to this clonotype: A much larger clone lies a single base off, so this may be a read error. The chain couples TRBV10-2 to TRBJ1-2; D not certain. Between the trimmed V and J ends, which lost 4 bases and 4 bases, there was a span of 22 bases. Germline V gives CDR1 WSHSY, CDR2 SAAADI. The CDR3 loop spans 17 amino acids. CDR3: CASSVWYTSRKAYGYTF. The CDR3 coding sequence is TGCGCCAGCAGTGTCTGGTACACTTCTAGAAAGGCCTATGGCTACACCTTC.

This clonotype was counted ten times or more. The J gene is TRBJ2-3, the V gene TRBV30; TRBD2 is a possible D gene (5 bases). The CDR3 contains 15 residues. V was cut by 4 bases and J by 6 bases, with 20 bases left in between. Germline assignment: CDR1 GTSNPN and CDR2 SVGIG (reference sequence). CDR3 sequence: CAWTWGSALGDTQYF. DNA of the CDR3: TGTGCCTGGACCTGGGGTAGCGCGCTAGGGGATACGCAGTATTTT.

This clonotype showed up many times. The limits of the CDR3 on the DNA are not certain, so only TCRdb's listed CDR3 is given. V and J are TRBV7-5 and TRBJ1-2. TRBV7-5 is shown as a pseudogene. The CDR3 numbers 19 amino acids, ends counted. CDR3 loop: CISVPEDCFEVGKTYGYTF.

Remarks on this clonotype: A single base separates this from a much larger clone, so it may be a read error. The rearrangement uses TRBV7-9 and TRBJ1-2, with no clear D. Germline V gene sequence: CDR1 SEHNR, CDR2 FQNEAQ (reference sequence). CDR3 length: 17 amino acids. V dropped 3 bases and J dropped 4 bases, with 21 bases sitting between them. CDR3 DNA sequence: TGTGCCAGCAGCTTGGAGGAATGCCATGGAAAGACCTATGGCTACACCTTC. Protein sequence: CASSLEECHGKTYGYTF.

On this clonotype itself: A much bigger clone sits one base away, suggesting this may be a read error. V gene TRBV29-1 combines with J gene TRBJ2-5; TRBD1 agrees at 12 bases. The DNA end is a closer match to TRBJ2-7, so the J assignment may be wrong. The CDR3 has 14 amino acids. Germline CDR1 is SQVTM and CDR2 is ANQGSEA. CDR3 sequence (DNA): TGCGGCGTTGTGGGGACAGGGGGCGAAGGCGAGCAGTACTTC. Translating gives CGVVGTGGEGEQYF.

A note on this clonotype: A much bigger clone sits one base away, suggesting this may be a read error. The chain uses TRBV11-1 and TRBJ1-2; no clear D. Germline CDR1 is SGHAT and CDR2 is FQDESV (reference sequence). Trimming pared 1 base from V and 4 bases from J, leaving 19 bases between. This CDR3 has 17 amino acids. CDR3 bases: TGTGCCAGCAGCTTAGTCGGTGAGGCTGGAAAGACCTATGGCTACACCTTC. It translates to CASSLVGEAGKTYGYTF. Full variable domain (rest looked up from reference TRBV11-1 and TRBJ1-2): EAEVAQSPRYKITEKSQAVAFWCDPISGHATLYWYRQILGQGPELLVQFQDESVVDDSQLPKDRFSAERLKGVDSTLKIQPAELGDSAMYLCASSLVGEAGKTYGYTFGSGTRLTVV.

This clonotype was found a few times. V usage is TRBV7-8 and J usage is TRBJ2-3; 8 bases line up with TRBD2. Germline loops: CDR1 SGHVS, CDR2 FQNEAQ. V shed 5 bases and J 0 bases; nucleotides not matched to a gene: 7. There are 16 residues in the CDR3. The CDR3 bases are TGTGCCAGCAGCCCTCGACTAGCGACTAGCACAGATACGCAGTATTTT. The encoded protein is CASSPRLATSTDTQYF. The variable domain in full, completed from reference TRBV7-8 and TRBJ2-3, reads GAGVSQSPRYKVAKRGQDVALRCDPISGHVSLFWYQQALGQGPEFLTYFQNEAQLDKSGLPSDRFFAERPEGSVSTLKIQRTQQEDSAVYLCASSPRLATSTDTQYFGPGTRLTVL.

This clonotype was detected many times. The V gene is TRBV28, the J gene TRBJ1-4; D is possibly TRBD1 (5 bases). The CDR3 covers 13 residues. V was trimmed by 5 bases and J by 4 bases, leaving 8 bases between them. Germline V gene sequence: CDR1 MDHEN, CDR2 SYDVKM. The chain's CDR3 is CASSDSLNEKLFF. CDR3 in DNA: TGTGCCAGCAGTGACAGCCTTAATGAAAAACTGTTTTTT.

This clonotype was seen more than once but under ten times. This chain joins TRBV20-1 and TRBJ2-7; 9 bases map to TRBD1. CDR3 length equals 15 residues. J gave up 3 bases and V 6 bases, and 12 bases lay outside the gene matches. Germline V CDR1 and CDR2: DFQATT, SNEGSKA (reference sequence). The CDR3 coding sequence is TGCAGTGCAACGAACCCGGACAGGGGAGGCTACGAGCAGTACTTC. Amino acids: CSATNPDRGGYEQYF.

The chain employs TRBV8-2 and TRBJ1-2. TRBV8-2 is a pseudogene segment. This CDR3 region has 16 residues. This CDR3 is CGSSYDDSRKAYGYTF. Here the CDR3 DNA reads TGTGGCAGTAGTTATGATGATAGCCGAAAGGCCTATGGCTACACCTTC.

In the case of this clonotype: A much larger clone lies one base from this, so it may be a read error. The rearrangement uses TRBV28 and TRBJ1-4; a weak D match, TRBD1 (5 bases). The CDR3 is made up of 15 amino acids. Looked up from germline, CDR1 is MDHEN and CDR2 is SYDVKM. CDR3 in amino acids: CASSLYRRSNGKLFF. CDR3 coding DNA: TGTGCCAGCAGTTTGTACAGGAGATCTAATGGAAAACTGTTTTTT.

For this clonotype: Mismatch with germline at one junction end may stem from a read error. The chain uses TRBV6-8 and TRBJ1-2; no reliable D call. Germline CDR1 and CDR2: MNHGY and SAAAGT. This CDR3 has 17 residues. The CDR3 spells CASSSPLRSRKTYGCTF. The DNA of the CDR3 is TGTGCCAGCAGTAGCCCATTACGCTCTAGAAAGACCTATGGCTGCACCTTC.